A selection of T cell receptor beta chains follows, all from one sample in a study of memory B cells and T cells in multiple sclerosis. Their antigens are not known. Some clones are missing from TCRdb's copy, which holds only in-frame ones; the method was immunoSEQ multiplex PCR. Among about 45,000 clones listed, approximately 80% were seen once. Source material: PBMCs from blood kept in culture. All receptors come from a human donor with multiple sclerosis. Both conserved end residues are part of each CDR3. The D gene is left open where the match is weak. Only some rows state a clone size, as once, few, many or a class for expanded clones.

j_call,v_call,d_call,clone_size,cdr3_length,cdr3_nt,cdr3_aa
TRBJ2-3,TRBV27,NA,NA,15,TGTGCCAGCAGTTACACAGCAGACTACACAGATACGCAGTATTTT,CASSYTADYTDTQYF
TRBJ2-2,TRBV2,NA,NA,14,TGTGCCAGCAGGCCGGGACCGAACACCGGGGAGCTGTTTTTT,CASRPGPNTGELFF
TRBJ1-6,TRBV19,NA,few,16,TGTGCCAGTAGTATTCGGGGGGCAGAAGGTAATTCACCCCTCCACTTT,CASSIRGAEGNSPLHF
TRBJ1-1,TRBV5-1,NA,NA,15,TGCGCCAGCGGCCGCCAGGACAGCGGTCCCGGGGAAGCTTTCTTT,CASGRQDSGPGEAFF
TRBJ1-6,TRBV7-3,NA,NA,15,TGTGCCAGCAGCCTCCATTTAGACCCGAATTCACCCCTCCACTTT,CASSLHLDPNSPLHF
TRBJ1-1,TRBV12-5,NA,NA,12,TGTGCTAGTGGCCGGGGTGGCACTGAAGCTTTCTTT,CASGRGGTEAFF
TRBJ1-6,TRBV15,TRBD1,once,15,TGTGCCACCAGCAGATTGACAGGGCCAAATTCACCCCTCCACTTT,CATSRLTGPNSPLHF
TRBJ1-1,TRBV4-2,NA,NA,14,TGTGCCAGCAGGGATAAGGGTCGGCACACTGAAGCTTTCTTT,CASRDKGRHTEAFF
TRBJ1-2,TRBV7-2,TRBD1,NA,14,TGTGCCAGCAGCTTTTCGACAGGGAACTATGGCTACACCTTC,CASSFSTGNYGYTF
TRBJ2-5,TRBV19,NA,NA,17,TGTGCCAGTAGTATAGTAAAGGGCGGGCCCGTCCAAGAGACCCAGTACTTC,CASSIVKGGPVQETQYF
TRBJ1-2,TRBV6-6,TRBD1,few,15,TGTGCCAGCAGAGCAGGGGGCTTGGCTAACTATGGCTACACCTTC,CASRAGGLANYGYTF
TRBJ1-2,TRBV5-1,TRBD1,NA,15,TGCGCCAGCAGCTTGGTAACAGGGGGCGTCTATGGCTACACCTTC,CASSLVTGGVYGYTF
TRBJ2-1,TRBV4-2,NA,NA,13,TGTGCCAGCAGCCAATCCCCAGCAAATGAGCAGTTCTTC,CASSQSPANEQFF
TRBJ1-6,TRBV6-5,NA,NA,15,TGTGCCAGCCGTGGGGGGAGCTCCTATAATTCACCCCTCCACTTT,CASRGGSSYNSPLHF
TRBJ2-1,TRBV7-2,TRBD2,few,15,TGTGCCAGCAGCCTTCTAGCGGGGGGGCCGATCGGGCAGTTCTTC,CASSLLAGGPIGQFF
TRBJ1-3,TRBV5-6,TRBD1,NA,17,TGTGCCAGCAGTTTGAATCCGGGACAGGGGTCGGGAAACACCATATATTTT,CASSLNPGQGSGNTIYF
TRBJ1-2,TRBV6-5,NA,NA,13,TGTGCCAGCAGTTACTCGTCCGGGGTGGGCTACACCTTC,CASSYSSGVGYTF
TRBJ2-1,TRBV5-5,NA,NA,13,TGTGCCAGCAGCTTAGGACCGAGCAATGAGCAGTTCTTC,CASSLGPSNEQFF
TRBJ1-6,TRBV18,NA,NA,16,TGTGCCAGCTCACCGAACCCTGTAGGGAACAATTCACCCCTCCACTTT,CASSPNPVGNNSPLHF